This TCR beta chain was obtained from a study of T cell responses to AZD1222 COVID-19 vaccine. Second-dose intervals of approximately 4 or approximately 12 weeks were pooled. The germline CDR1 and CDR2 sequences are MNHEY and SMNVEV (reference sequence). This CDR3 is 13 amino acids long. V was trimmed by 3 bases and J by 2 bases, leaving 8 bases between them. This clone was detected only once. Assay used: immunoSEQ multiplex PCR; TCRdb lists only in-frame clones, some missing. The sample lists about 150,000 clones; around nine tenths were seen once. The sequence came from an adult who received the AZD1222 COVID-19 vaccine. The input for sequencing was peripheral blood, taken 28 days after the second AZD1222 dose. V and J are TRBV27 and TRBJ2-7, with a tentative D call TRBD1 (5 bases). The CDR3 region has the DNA TGTGCCAGCAGTTTGACAGAGACCTACGAGCAGTACTTC. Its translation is CASSLTETYEQYF.